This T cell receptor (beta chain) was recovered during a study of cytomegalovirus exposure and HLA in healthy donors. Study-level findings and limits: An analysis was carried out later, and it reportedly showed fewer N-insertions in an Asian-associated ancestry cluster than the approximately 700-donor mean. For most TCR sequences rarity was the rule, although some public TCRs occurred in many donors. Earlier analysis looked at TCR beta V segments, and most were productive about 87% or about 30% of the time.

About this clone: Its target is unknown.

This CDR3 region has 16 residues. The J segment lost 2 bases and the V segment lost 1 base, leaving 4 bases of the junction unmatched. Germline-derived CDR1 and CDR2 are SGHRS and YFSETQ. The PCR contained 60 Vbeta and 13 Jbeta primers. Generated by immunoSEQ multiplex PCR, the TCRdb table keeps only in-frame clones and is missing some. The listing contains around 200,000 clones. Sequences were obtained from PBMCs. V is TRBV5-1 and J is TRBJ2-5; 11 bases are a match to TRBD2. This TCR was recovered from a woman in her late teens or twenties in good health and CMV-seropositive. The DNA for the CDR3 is TGCGCCAGCAGCTTGAGCACTAGCGGGAGTCAAGAGACCCAGTACTTC. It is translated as CASSLSTSGSQETQYF.